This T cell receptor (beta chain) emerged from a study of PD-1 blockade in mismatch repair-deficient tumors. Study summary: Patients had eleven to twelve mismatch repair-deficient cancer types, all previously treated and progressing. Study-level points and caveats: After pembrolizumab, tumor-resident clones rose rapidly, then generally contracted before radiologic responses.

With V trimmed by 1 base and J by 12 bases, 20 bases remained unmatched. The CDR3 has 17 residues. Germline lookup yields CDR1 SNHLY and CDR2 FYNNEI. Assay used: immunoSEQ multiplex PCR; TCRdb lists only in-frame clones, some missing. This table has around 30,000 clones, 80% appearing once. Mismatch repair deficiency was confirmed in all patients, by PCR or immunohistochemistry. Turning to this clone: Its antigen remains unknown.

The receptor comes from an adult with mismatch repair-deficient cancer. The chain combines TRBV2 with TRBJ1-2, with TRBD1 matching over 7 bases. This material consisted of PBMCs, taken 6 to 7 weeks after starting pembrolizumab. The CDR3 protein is CASSEDPYGGSTGIDTF. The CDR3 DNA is TGTGCCAGCAGTGAAGACCCATATGGGGGATCGACAGGGATCGACACCTTC.